This T cell receptor (beta chain) was sequenced during a study of human T cells and chemical hapten exposure (dated by TCRdb to the early 2020s). Concerning the study at large: For sensitization, 2% DPC in acetone was applied to a roughly 2 cm by roughly 2 cm area of upper inner arm skin. Under 30 alopecia patients gave blood for TCR sequencing at one to four time points (pre-sensitization, 2, 6 and 24 weeks). Blood samples were taken from patients before sensitization (week 0) and then at 2, 6 and about 24 weeks after DPC sensitization. Patch testing on the upper back used Finn chambers containing 0.01% DPC, with scoring done after 6 days according to International Contact Dermatitis Research Group standards. The libraries were sequenced as a pool, and the TCR yield per sample differed mostly because of small variations in library volumes within the pool. Throughout the study period of roughly 24 weeks, patients also received therapeutic DPC doses to the scalp every week. Alopecia areata with under or over 50% scalp involvement, alopecia totalis and alopecia universalis were represented in the patient cohort, which was mostly female. The study tracked peripheral blood TCR repertoire changes in vivo during primary and secondary sensitization to the hapten diphenylcyclopropenone (DPC) in alopecia patients. Here is what the overall study found, with its caveats: Repeated subsampling changed both the strength of the expansion versus patch-test correlation and the threshold at which the correlation became significant. A positive correlation was found between the number of PT1 expanded TCRs and patch test score, with significance reached at thresholds 8, 16 and 32 but not 4. Significantly more large CDR3 similarity clusters were formed by expanded TCRs than by pre-sensitization or healthy control sets, consistent with antigen-driven responses. DPC sensitization did not change how many TCRs were above 1 in 1000 frequency, and no evidence was found of alterations in global repertoire structure. All patients had alopecia, a presumed autoimmune disease, so their immune response might differ from that of healthy individuals.

On this clonotype itself: Its cognate antigen has yet to be identified. No base quality information exists; no much larger clone differs at one position.

The method was RACE. The sample was run on a NextSeq 500. During library preparation, unique molecular identifiers were attached to individual cDNA molecules so that TCRs could be counted in a quantitative, reproducible way. For every blood RNA sample, sequencing covered both the TCR alpha and TCR beta chains. As for how the authors treated the data: Samples had a median of about 96,000 TCRs, with a range from roughly 23,224 to 700,000. V, J and CDR3 annotation of the TCR reads was performed with the Decombinator software suite. To make PS versus PT1 abundance plots, every sample was subsampled to the same number of TCRs (28,000). TCRs were defined as expanded if absent before sensitization and observed at least eight times at the 2-week time point. Clones were called with MiXCR by TCRdb after fastp trimmed the public reads at Q25, and only in-frame beta chains were retained. Under each unique CDR3 protein, matching rows form one entry showing the most common genes and DNA. None of the V and J calls come from the authors' own analysis; TCRdb made them. The sample has approximately 340,000 distinct CDR3 sequences on record, approximately 6.9% of them singletons. The leading ten clones occupy 7% to 10% of the sample.

The sample's time point label is to be understood as: patch test 1, 2 weeks after DPC sensitization. The treatment or condition label of this sample denotes: therapeutic diphenylcyclopropenone sensitization with weekly scalp DPC. Blood at each patch-test visit was drawn before the patch test was applied. Patients were eligible if aged 18 to 70, diagnosed with alopecia and judged suitable for DPC therapy, and pregnant patients were excluded. Total RNA was isolated from unfractionated whole blood collected in Tempus Blood RNA tubes. V trim: 7 bases; J trim: 2 bases; unmatched bases: 8. Per the germline V gene, MNHEY is the CDR1 and SVGAGI is the CDR2. The CDR3 sequence holds 15 residues, the cysteine and phenylalanine included. The retained sequence is limited to the CDR3, 45 bases, with the frame set at the first base.

Sequences were derived from whole blood, sampled in connection with sensitization to the hapten diphenylcyclopropenone (DPC). This sequence uses TRBV6-5 and TRBJ1-2, with 9 bases in between that match TRBD1. The clonotype comes from a young woman with alopecia areata. Some clones in this sample may be carry-over from other donors' samples. The CDR3 protein sequence reads: CASNKDRGANYGYTF. At the DNA level, the sequence is TGTGCCAGCAACAAGGACAGGGGCGCCAACTATGGCTACACCTTC.